Included here is one T cell receptor (beta chain) sequence, with context. Its antigen is unidentified. The sample is drawn from a study of cytomegalovirus exposure and HLA in healthy donors. Vbeta (60) and Jbeta (13) primers were used in the PCR. Sequencing was performed with immunoSEQ multiplex PCR; in TCRdb, only in-frame clones are kept and a portion is missing. Among more than 95,000 clones listed, roughly 9.1% were seen once. Study-wide results and limits: The study put under 200 TCR beta chains on its list as cytomegalovirus-associated. Specificity for CMV antigens was confirmed in vitro for a few of the CMV-associated chains.

Germline CDR1 reads MRHNA; CDR2 reads SNTAGT. V gave up 4 bases and J gave up 6 bases; unmatched junction bases: 4. There are 15 residues in the CDR3. The receptor's source is a man aged 35-49 years in good health and CMV-seropositive. The sequenced material came from PBMCs. The chain is built from TRBV6-4 and TRBJ2-1; TRBD1 matches at 12 bases. CDR3 sequence reads: CASSVGTGGPNEQFF. In DNA, the CDR3 is TGTGCCAGCAGTGTAGGGACAGGGGGCCCCAATGAGCAGTTCTTC.